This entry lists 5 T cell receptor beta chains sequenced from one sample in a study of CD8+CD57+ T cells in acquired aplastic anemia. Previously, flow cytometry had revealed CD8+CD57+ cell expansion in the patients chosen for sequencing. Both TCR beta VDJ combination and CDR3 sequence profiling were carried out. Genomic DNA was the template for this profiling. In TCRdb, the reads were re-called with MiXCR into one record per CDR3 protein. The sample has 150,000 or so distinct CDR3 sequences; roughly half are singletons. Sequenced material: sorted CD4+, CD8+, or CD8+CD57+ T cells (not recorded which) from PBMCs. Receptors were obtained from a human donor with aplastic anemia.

CDR3 sequence reads: CASSSQGMSNQPQHF. DNA of the CDR3: TGTGCCAGCAGTTCTCAGGGGATGAGCAATCAGCCCCAGCATTTT. The chain couples TRBV7-2 to TRBJ1-5; tentatively, D is TRBD1 (6 bases). Trimming removed 6 bases at V and 1 base at J, with 13 bases between. The CDR3 runs 15 residues. Germline V gives CDR1 SGHTA, CDR2 FQGNSA.

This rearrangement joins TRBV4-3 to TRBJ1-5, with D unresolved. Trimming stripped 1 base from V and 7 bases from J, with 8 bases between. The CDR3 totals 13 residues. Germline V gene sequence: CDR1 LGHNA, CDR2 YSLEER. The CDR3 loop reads CASSQGSSQPQHF. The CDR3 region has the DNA TGCGCCAGCAGCCAAGGGTCCTCGCAGCCCCAGCATTTT.

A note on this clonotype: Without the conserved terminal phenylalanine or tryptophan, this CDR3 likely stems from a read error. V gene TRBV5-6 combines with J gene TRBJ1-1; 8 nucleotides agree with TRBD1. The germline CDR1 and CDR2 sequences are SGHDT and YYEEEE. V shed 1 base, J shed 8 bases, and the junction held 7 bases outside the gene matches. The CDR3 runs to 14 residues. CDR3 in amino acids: CASSLSRGHLEAFS. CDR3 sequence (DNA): TGTGCCAGCAGCTTGAGCAGGGGGCATTTAGAAGCTTTCTCT.

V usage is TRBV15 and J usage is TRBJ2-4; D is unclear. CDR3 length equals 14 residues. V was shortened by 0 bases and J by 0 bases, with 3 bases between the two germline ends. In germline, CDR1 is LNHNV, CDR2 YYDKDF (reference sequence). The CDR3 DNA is TGTGCCACCAGCAGAGAACTAGCCAAAAACATTCAGTACTTC. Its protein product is CATSRELAKNIQYF.

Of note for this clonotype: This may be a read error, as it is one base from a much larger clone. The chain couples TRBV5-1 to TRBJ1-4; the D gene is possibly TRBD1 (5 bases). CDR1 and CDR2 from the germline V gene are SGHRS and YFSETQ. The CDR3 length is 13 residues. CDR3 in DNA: TGCGCCAGCAGCGACAGCGCTAATGAAGAACTGTTTTTT. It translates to CASSDSANEELFF. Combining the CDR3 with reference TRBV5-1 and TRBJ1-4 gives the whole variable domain KAGVTQTPRYLIKTRGQQVTLSCSPISGHRSVSWYQQTPGQGLQFLFEYFSETQRNKGNFPGRFSGRQFSNSRSEMNVSTLELGDSALYLCASSDSANEELFFGSGTQLSVL.